Shown below are 13 T cell receptor beta chains from a single sample sequenced in a study of shared clonotypes between healthy human individuals. Some clones are missing from TCRdb's copy, which holds only in-frame ones; the method was immunoSEQ multiplex PCR. The data contain 600,000 or so clones, about 98% of them singletons. CD45RO negativity and positive selection for CCR7 defined naive CD8 cells, a population that excluded terminally differentiated effector memory CD45RA+ cells. The sequencing input was naive CD8+ T cells sorted from blood. These receptors were obtained from a man aged 25 to 45 in good health.

The table lists this clone with a count of one. J is TRBJ2-1 and V is TRBV7-6; unclear D gene. V lost 2 bases to trimming and J lost 2 bases, with 19 bases between them. Germline CDR1 is SGHVS and CDR2 is FNYEAQ. This CDR3 comprises 18 residues. The CDR3: CASSLKRVGGSTYNEQFF. CDR3 nucleotides: TGTGCCAGCAGCTTAAAACGGGTCGGCGGATCTACCTACAATGAGCAGTTCTTC. Full variable domain (outside the CDR3, taken from reference TRBV7-6 and TRBJ2-1): GAGVSQSPRYKVTKRGQDVALRCDPISGHVSLYWYRQALGQGPEFLTYFNYEAQQDKSGLPNDRFSAERPEGSISTLTIQRTEQRDSAMYRCASSLKRVGGSTYNEQFFGPGTRLTVL.

About this clone itself: This sample also contains other DNA sequences that code for the same CDR3. The J gene is TRBJ2-7, the V gene TRBV13, with D perhaps TRBD1 (5 bases). Germline CDR1 reads PRHDT; CDR2 reads FYEKMQ (reference sequence). The germline V and J ends were trimmed by 0 bases and 4 bases, with 7 bases remaining between them. This CDR3 region has 13 residues. CDR3 loop: CASSLGPGYEQYF. The CDR3 DNA sequence: TGTGCCAGCAGCTTAGGCCCAGGGTACGAGCAGTACTTC.

The gene calls are TRBV2 and TRBJ2-7, with TRBD2 as a possible D gene (5 bases). The CDR3 loop spans 15 amino acids. Trimming shortened V by 3 bases and J by 2 bases, and 14 bases separated the two germline ends. The germline CDR1 and CDR2 sequences are SNHLY and FYNNEI. This CDR3 is CASSDHGKYPYEQYF. The CDR3 nucleotides are TGTGCCAGCAGTGACCACGGGAAATACCCCTACGAGCAGTACTTC.

This clone is a singleton in its sample. This chain uses TRBV30 with TRBJ1-2; tentative D call: TRBD1 (5 bases). The germline gives CDR1 GTSNPN, CDR2 SVGIG (reference sequence). There are 15 residues in the CDR3. The ends were cut back, 4 bases at V and 6 bases at J, with 21 bases in the middle. In DNA, the CDR3 is TGTGCCTGGACTATTGATGGGACTGGCTTTGATGGCTACACCTTC. Protein product: CAWTIDGTGFDGYTF.

V gene TRBV27 combines with J gene TRBJ2-3, with D tentatively TRBD2 (6 bases). Between the trimmed V and J ends, which lost 3 bases and 6 bases, there was a span of 16 bases. Germline V lookup: CDR1 MNHEY, CDR2 SMNVEV (reference sequence). This CDR3 has 15 residues. CDR3 region: CASSLGSGSSDTQYF. For the CDR3, the DNA is TGTGCCAGCAGTTTGGGGAGCGGGTCGTCGGATACGCAGTATTTT.

The rearrangement uses TRBV7-2 and TRBJ2-1, with D perhaps matching TRBD1 (6 bases). V was pared by 0 bases and J by 15 bases, with 21 bases between. Germline CDR1 SGHTA, CDR2 FQGNSA. CDR3 length equals 15 residues. CDR3 amino acids: CASSLADSPNSGTFF. The DNA of the CDR3 is TGTGCCAGCAGCTTAGCGGACAGTCCGAATTCCGGTACGTTCTTC.

This chain uses TRBV19 with TRBJ2-1; possible D gene TRBD2, 7 bases. V lost 5 bases and J 9 bases, leaving 20 bases between the germline ends. CDR1 is LNHDA, CDR2 SQIVND, per germline (reference sequence). The CDR3 is 15 amino acids. The CDR3, as DNA: TGTGCCAGTAGTGTACTAGCGTTGAAAGGGGGTGAGCAGTTCTTC. Protein: CASSVLALKGGEQFF.

J is TRBJ2-7 and V is TRBV9; TRBD2 matches 7 bases. J was trimmed by 2 bases and V by 3 bases; bases with no gene match: 8. The CDR3 runs 15 residues. Germline V CDR1 and CDR2: SGDLS, YYNGEE. The chain's CDR3 is CASSASGGSTYEQYF. The CDR3 DNA follows: TGTGCCAGCAGCGCCTCGGGAGGCTCAACCTACGAGCAGTACTTC.

This chain links TRBV7-2 with TRBJ2-1; 9 positions agree with TRBD2. The germline gives CDR1 SGHTA, CDR2 FQGNSA. V trimming: 5 bases; J trimming: 9 bases; junction bases outside the gene matches: 5. This CDR3 region has 13 residues. The DNA for the CDR3 is TGTGCCAGCAGCCCGGGACTAGCTACTGAGCAGTTCTTC. Amino acids: CASSPGLATEQFF.

V and J are TRBV29-1 and TRBJ2-5; the match to TRBD1 covers 9 bases. The CDR3 totals 13 residues. The germline CDR1 and CDR2 sequences are SQVTM and ANQGSEA. The ends lost 4 bases at V and 4 bases at J; junction bases unmatched: 4. CDR3 in DNA: TGCAGCGTTGTACGGGACAGGGCAGAGACCCAGTACTTC. Protein product: CSVVRDRAETQYF.

This chain connects TRBV2 to TRBJ2-6, with 12 bases that match TRBD2. The germline gives CDR1 SNHLY, CDR2 FYNNEI. V shed 6 bases, J shed 3 bases, and the junction held 6 bases outside the gene matches. This CDR3 has 17 amino acids. The CDR3 sequence: CASSLAGGPLGANVLTF. CDR3 nucleotide sequence: TGTGCCAGCAGCCTAGCGGGAGGGCCGCTTGGGGCCAACGTCCTGACTTTC.

The V and J genes are TRBV27 and TRBJ1-4; 8 bases map to TRBD1. Per the germline V gene, CDR1 is MNHEY and CDR2 is SMNVEV (reference sequence). With 5 bases clipped from V and 7 bases from J, the junction kept 15 bases outside the gene matches. This CDR3 spans 17 amino acids. The CDR3, as DNA: TGTGCCAGCAGTCCCCTATTGACAGGGGAGGGTGTTGAAAAACTGTTTTTT. It specifies CASSPLLTGEGVEKLFF.

The chain uses TRBV7-9 and TRBJ2-7; 13 bases fit TRBD2. The CDR3 sequence is 15 residues long. J lost 3 bases, V lost 5 bases, and 4 bases had no gene match. The germline V gene has CDR1 SEHNR and CDR2 FQNEAQ (reference sequence). In DNA, the CDR3 is TGTGCCAGCAGCCCCGGGACTAGCGGGATCTACGAGCAGTACTTC. It codes for CASSPGTSGIYEQYF.